This T cell receptor (beta chain) was captured in a study of regulatory T cells in long-lasting Graves disease. V was clipped by 7 bases and J by 3 bases; unmatched bases: 5. CDR1 and CDR2 (germline): KGHSH, LQKENI. This CDR3 comprises 14 residues. Arm-PCR of CDR3 regions with iRepertoire HTBI primers generated TCR beta libraries. TCRdb reprocessed the multiplex PCR reads with MiXCR, giving one entry per CDR3 protein. The sample holds roughly 500,000 distinct CDR3 sequences, approximately 12% seen once. Stated time point: newly diagnosed GD, antithyroid drugs for less than 3 months. Researchers made the TCR library from RNA that was extracted from PBMCs. At least ten counts were recorded for this clonotype. Separately, the same data were catalogued under a study of T cells in Graves' hyperthyroidism and ophthalmopathy.

The sample consisted of peripheral blood mononuclear cells (PBMCs), taken at new diagnosis, from a patient treated with antithyroid drugs. The V and J genes are TRBV18 and TRBJ2-3, with 9 bases that match TRBD1. The TCR originated in a man aged 30-40 years with Graves disease. The CDR3 sequence is CASYGTGLTDTQYF. The CDR3 DNA is TGTGCCAGCTATGGGACAGGGCTGACAGATACGCAGTATTTT.